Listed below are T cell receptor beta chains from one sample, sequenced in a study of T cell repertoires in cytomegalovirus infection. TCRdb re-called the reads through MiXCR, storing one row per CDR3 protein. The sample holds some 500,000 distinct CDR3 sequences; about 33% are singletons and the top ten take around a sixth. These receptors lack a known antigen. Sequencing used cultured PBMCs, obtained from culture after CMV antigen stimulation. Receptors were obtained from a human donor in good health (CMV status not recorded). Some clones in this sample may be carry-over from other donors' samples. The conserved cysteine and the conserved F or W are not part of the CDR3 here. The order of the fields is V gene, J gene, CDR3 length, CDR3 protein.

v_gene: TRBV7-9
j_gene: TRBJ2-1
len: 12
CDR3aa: ASLLAGIRDEQF

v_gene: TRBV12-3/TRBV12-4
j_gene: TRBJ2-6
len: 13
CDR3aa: ASRWTGSGANVLT

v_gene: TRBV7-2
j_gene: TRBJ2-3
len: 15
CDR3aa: ASSPRLAGGLTDTQY

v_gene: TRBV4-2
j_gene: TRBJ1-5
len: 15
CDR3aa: ASSQERTGAGGQPQH

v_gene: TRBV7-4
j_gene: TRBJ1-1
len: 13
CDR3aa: ASSPLQTMNTEAF

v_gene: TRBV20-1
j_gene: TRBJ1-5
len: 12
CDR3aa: SARDATVNQPQH

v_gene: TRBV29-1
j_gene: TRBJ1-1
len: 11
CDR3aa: SVWTGVNTEAF

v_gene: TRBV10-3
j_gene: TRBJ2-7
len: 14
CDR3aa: AISEYDRKSSYEQY

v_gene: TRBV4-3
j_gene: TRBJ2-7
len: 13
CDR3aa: ASSPERQGFHEQY

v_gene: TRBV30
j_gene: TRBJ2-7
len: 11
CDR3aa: AWRQDLSYEQY